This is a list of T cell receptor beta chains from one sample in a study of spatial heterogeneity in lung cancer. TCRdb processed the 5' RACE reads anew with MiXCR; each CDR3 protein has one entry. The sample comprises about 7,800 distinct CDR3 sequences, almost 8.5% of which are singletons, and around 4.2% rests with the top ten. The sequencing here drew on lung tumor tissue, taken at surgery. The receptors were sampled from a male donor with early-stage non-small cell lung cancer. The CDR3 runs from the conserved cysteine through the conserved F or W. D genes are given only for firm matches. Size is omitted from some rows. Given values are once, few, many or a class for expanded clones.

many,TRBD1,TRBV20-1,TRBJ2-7,TGCAGTGCTGGACAGGGGAATAGATACGAGCAGTACTTC,CSAGQGNRYEQYF
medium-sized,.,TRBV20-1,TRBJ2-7,TGCAGTGCTAGATTGTCATTCTACGAGCAGTACTTC,CSARLSFYEQYF
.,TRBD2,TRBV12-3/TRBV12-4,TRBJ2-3,TGTGCCAGCAAGATAGCGGGGACCACAGATACGCAGTATTTT,CASKIAGTTDTQYF
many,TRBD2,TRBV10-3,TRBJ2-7,TGTGCCACCCAAGGCGGGAGTCACTACGAGCAGTACTTC,CATQGGSHYEQYF
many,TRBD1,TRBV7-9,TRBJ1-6,TGTGCCAGCAGCTTAGCGCAGACAGGGGCCGGGTCACCCCTCCACTTT,CASSLAQTGAGSPLHF
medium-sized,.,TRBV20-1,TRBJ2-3,TGCAGTGCTAGATTTGCGCTAGCCACAGATACGCAGTATTTT,CSARFALATDTQYF
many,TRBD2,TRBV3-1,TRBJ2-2,TGTGCCAGCAGCCCAATTCCGTGGGAGGGAACCGGGGAGCTGTTTTTT,CASSPIPWEGTGELFF
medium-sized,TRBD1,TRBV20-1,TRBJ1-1,TGCAGTGCTAGAGATACGGGACAGAATTTTCGGAACACTGAAGCTTTCTTT,CSARDTGQNFRNTEAFF
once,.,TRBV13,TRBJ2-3,TGTGCCAGCAGCCCGACGACTAGGCGCACAGATACGCAGTATTTT,CASSPTTRRTDTQYF
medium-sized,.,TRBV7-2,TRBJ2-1,TGTGCCAGCAGCCCCGACTGGTTGAATGAGCAGTTCTTC,CASSPDWLNEQFF
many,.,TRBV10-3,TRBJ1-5,TGTGCCATCAGTGAGTCAGGGCGCTTGGGGGGCAATCAGCCCCAGCATTTT,CAISESGRLGGNQPQHF
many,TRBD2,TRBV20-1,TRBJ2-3,TGCAGTGCTAGCTTCCTAGCGGGGGCAACAGATACGCAGTATTTT,CSASFLAGATDTQYF
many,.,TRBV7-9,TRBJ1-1,TGTGCCAGCAGCTCGACCGAAACCACTGAAGCTTTCTTT,CASSSTETTEAFF
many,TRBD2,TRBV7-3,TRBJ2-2,TGTGCCAGCAGCTTAACCGCGACTAGCGCGAACACCGGGGAGCTGTTTTTT,CASSLTATSANTGELFF
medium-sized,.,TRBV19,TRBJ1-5,TGTGCCAGCAGCACCGGGGAGGCGCGCAATCAGCCCCAGCATTTT,CASSTGEARNQPQHF
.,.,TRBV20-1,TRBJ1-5,TGCAGTGCTAGCAGGGCTGGGCAGCCCCAGCATTTT,CSASRAGQPQHF
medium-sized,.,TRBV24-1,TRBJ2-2,TGTGCCACCAGTGATGCGACTAGTGCGAACACCGGGGAGCTGTTTTTT,CATSDATSANTGELFF
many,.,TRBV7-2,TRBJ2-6,TGTGCCAGCTCGAGGGACTCTGGGGCCAACGTCCTGACTTTC,CASSRDSGANVLTF
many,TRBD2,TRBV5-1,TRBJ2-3,TGCGCCAGCAGCCCGGGAAGGGGACTAGCGGAGCGCACAGATACGCAGTATTTT,CASSPGRGLAERTDTQYF
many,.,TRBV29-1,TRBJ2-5,TGCAGCGTTCCCCCAGGGGTTGGAGAGACCCAGTACTTC,CSVPPGVGETQYF
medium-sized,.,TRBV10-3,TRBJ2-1,TGTGCCATCAGTGAGTCAACTCGGTTAGCGACCTCCTACAATGAGCAGTTCTTC,CAISESTRLATSYNEQFF
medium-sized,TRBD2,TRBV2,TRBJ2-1,TGTGCCAGCAGGTGGCAGCGGGGTGTTCAAGAGCAGTTCTTC,CASRWQRGVQEQFF
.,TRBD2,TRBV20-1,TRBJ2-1,TGCAGTGCTAGCGGGACTAGCGGTGAGCAGTTCTTC,CSASGTSGEQFF
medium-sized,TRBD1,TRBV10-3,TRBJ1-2,TGTGCCATCAGTGAGCCAGACAGGGGAAACACCTTC,CAISEPDRGNTF
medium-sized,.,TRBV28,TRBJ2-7,TGTGCCAGCAGTTTCGGGACTTACGAGCAGTACTTC,CASSFGTYEQYF
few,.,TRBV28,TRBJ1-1,TGTGCCACCCGACGCATGAACACTGAAGCTTTCTTT,CATRRMNTEAFF
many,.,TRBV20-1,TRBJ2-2,TGCAGTGCTGGTGGGGTTTCCGCGAACACCGGGGAGCTGTTTTTT,CSAGGVSANTGELFF
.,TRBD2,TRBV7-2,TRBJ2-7,TGTGCCAGCAGCTTGTCTAGCGGGGGGTCCTACGAGCAGTACTTC,CASSLSSGGSYEQYF
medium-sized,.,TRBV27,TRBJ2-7,TGTGCCAGCGCCCAACTAGTCCTCCACGAGCAGTACTTC,CASAQLVLHEQYF
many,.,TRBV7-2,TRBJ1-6,TGTGCCAGCAGCTTAGCCGTGGATCCCAATTCACCCCTCCACTTT,CASSLAVDPNSPLHF
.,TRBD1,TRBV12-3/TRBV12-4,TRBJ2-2,TGTGCCAGCAGATCGAGTGGGACAGGCCTTCCCGGGGAGCTGTTTTTT,CASRSSGTGLPGELFF
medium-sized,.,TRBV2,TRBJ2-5,TGTGCCAGCAGTCTAACGGGCGTAGATTCGGGGGAAGAGACCCAGTACTTC,CASSLTGVDSGEETQYF
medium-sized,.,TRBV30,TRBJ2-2,TGTGCCTGGAGTGCCTGGGGACCGTCCGGGGAGCTGTTTTTT,CAWSAWGPSGELFF
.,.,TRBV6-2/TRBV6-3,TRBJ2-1,TGTGCCAGCAGTCATCCCCCAGCGCTCCCCTGGCCCAATGAGCAGTTCTTC,CASSHPPALPWPNEQFF
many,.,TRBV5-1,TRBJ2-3,TGCGCCAGCAGCGGATTACAGGAAGCGAGCACAGATACGCAGTATTTT,CASSGLQEASTDTQYF
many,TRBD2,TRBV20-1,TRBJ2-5,TGCAGTGGGCGGGATAGCGGGAAGTTTGGAGAGACCCAGTACTTC,CSGRDSGKFGETQYF
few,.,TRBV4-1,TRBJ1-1,TGCGCCAGCAGCCAAAGGGGTTGGGTTGAAGCTTTCTTT,CASSQRGWVEAFF
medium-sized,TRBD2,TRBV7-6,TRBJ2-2,TGTGCCAGCAGCTCATCCCCGCCTAGCGGGACTGCCGGGGAGCTGTTTTTT,CASSSSPPSGTAGELFF
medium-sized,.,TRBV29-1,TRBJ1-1,TGCAGCGTTAGTCCGCGGATGAACACTGAAGCTTTCTTT,CSVSPRMNTEAFF
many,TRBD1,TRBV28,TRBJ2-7,TGTGCCAGCAGGACAGGGTATCCCTACGAGCAGTACTTC,CASRTGYPYEQYF
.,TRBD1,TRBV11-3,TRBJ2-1,TGTGCCAGCAGCTTACGGGACAGAAACAATGAGCAGTTCTTC,CASSLRDRNNEQFF
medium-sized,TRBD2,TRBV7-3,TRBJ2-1,TGTGCCAGCAGCCCCTGGCCCCTAGCGGGAGTCACCTACAATGAGCAGTTCTTC,CASSPWPLAGVTYNEQFF
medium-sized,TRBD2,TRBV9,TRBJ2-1,TGTGCCAGCAGCGTACGACTAGCGGGAGCCCACTACAATGAGCAGTTCTTC,CASSVRLAGAHYNEQFF
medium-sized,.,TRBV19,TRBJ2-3,TGTGCCAGTAGTGGAGGAGGGACGGCCCCGGAGGGAACAGATACGCAGTATTTT,CASSGGGTAPEGTDTQYF
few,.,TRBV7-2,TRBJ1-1,TGTGCCAGCAGCCTTCGGACAGACACTGAAGCTTTCTTT,CASSLRTDTEAFF